This passage covers 21 T cell receptor beta chains from one sample sequenced in a study of PD-L1 blockade in urothelial cancer (dated by TCRdb to the late 2010s). Receptors were amplified or captured by the immunoSEQ multiplex PCR assay. TCRdb carries this immuneACCESS record with in-frame sequences only. Its versions omit some clonotypes, under half of them owing to an unresolved V gene in the studies checked, with the rest unexplained. Across this sample there are about 19,000 clones, with under 85% seen only once. About 1.7% of the sample is taken by the ten largest. Interpreted using the paper, the time point label stands for: peripheral blood 6 weeks after treatment start. Sequencing was performed on PBMCs, taken around atezolizumab (anti-PD-L1) treatment. The receptors come from a man between 50 and 59 years old with urothelial cancer.

The chain employs TRBV5-1 and TRBJ1-3; no reliable D call. CDR1 SGHRS and CDR2 YFSETQ come from the germline V gene. The CDR3 sequence is 15 residues long. V was shortened by 0 bases and J by 0 bases, with 7 bases between the two germline ends. The CDR3 DNA reads TGCGCCAGCAGCTTGGGACCAGGCTCTGGAAACACCATATATTTT. Amino acid sequence: CASSLGPGSGNTIYF.

The chain recombines TRBV19 with TRBJ1-4; TRBD1 matches 10 bases. The ends lost 1 base at V and 6 bases at J; junction bases unmatched: 5. This CDR3 is built from 16 residues. CDR1 and CDR2 from the germline V gene are LNHDA and SQIVND (reference sequence). The CDR3 nucleotides are TGTGCCAGTAGTATAGGTACCGGGACAGGGGATGAAAAACTGTTTTTT. It translates to CASSIGTGTGDEKLFF. Full variable domain (outside the CDR3, taken from reference TRBV19 and TRBJ1-4): DGGITQSPKYLFRKEGQNVTLSCEQNLNHDAMYWYRQDPGQGLRLIYYSQIVNDFQKGDIAEGYSVSREKKESFPLTVTSAQKNPTAFYLCASSIGTGTGDEKLFFGSGTQLSVL.

This clone turned up a few times. V usage is TRBV4-1 and J usage is TRBJ1-2; D uncertain. This CDR3 comprises 16 residues. The germline V and J ends were trimmed by 1 base and 2 bases, with 14 bases remaining between them. The germline V gene encodes CDR1 MGHRA and CDR2 YSYEKL. CDR3 loop: CASSQGAGNPNYGYTF. The CDR3 nucleotides are TGCGCCAGCAGCCAAGGGGCGGGGAACCCAAACTATGGCTACACCTTC.

The gene calls are TRBV5-1 and TRBJ2-3; tentative D call: TRBD2 (6 bases). Deletions cut 9 bases from V and 0 bases from J, with 20 bases between. The CDR3 extends over 16 amino acids. CDR1 and CDR2 (germline): SGHRS, YFSETQ. The CDR3 nucleotides are TGCGCCACGGGACCCGGGAGACCGACTAGCACAGATACGCAGTATTTT. Amino acids: CATGPGRPTSTDTQYF.

The V and J genes are TRBV5-1 and TRBJ1-1; 9 nucleotides align to TRBD1. This CDR3 spans 15 amino acids. Looked up from germline, CDR1 is SGHRS and CDR2 is YFSETQ. With 5 bases clipped from V and 3 bases from J, the junction kept 8 bases outside the gene matches. CDR3 in amino acids: CASRTGTGWDTEAFF. CDR3 DNA: TGCGCCAGCAGGACCGGGACAGGGTGGGACACTGAAGCTTTCTTT.

V is TRBV5-1 and J is TRBJ2-1, with 10 bases lining up with TRBD2. The CDR3 is made up of 16 amino acids. Unmatched junction bases numbered 9, after V lost 5 bases and J lost 4 bases. The germline V gene encodes CDR1 SGHRS and CDR2 YFSETQ. The CDR3 loop is CASSPSGGAQYNEQFF. CDR3 coding DNA: TGCGCCAGCAGTCCCAGCGGGGGGGCCCAATACAATGAGCAGTTCTTC.

This chain links TRBV5-1 with TRBJ2-6, with D maybe TRBD1 (5 bases). Germline CDR1 and CDR2: SGHRS and YFSETQ. This CDR3 is 15 amino acids long. Deletions cut 7 bases from V and 0 bases from J, with 11 bases between. Written as DNA, the CDR3 is TGCGCCAGCTCGATGACAGCCTCTGGGGCCAACGTCCTGACTTTC. This sequence encodes CASSMTASGANVLTF.

This chain connects TRBV6-1 to TRBJ2-3; 10 bases are a match to TRBD2. The CDR3 spans 15 residues. CDR1 and CDR2 (germline): MNHNS, SASEGT. The V segment lost 4 bases and the J segment 5 bases; nucleotides outside the gene matches: 6. CDR3 DNA sequence: TGTGCCAGCAGTGGCAGGACTAGCGGAAGAGATACGCAGTATTTT. It encodes CASSGRTSGRDTQYF.

In its sample, this clone was seen a few times. V is TRBV4-1 and J is TRBJ1-1; D might be TRBD1 (6 bases). The CDR3 has 14 residues. Germline V gene lookup returns CDR1 MGHRA and CDR2 YSYEKL. V lost 3 bases and J 4 bases, leaving 12 bases between the germline ends. The CDR3 sequence: CASSHPQGGTEAFF. The CDR3 nucleotides are TGCGCCAGCAGCCATCCACAGGGCGGCACTGAAGCTTTCTTT.

This sequence joins TRBV4-2 and TRBJ1-4; 7 bases align to TRBD1. Looked up from germline, CDR1 is LGHNA and CDR2 is YNFKEQ. V dropped 4 bases and J dropped 5; count of bases not matched to a gene: 10. The CDR3 has 16 amino acids. CDR3: CASSPGGNRGNEKLFF. DNA of the CDR3: TGTGCCAGCAGCCCCGGAGGGAACAGGGGCAATGAAAAACTGTTTTTT.

This clone was observed once. The rearrangement links TRBV18 to TRBJ2-1; 8 bases align to TRBD1. CDR1 KGHSH and CDR2 LQKENI come from the germline V gene. The junction had 9 bases not matched to a gene; V was cut back by 2 bases and J by 9 bases. There are 15 residues in the CDR3. CDR3 DNA sequence: TGTGCCAGCTCACCAGTTGGGACAGGCAATACTGAGCAGTTCTTC. It specifies CASSPVGTGNTEQFF.

This clone was seen a single time. The chain employs TRBV28 and TRBJ2-1; D might be TRBD2 (6 bases). V lost 6 bases, J lost 9 bases, and 12 bases lay in between. Germline V lookup: CDR1 MDHEN, CDR2 SYDVKM. This CDR3 comprises 12 residues. DNA for the CDR3: TGTGCCAGCAGCTCGACTAGATTTGAGCAGTTCTTC. The encoded protein is CASSSTRFEQFF. The full variable domain, its missing parts supplied by reference TRBV28 and TRBJ2-1, is DVKVTQSSRYLVKRTGEKVFLECVQDMDHENMFWYRQDPGLGLRLIYFSYDVKMKEKGDIPEGYSVSREKKERFSLILESASTNQTSMYLCASSSTRFEQFFGPGTRLTVL.

This chain uses TRBV6-6 with TRBJ2-7; perhaps TRBD1 as D (5 bases). Germline CDR1 and CDR2: MNHNY and SVGAGI (reference sequence). The CDR3 sequence is 13 residues long. The V end was cut by 2 bases, the J end by 5 bases, with 10 bases between. For the CDR3, the DNA is TGTGCCAGCAGTTACAGGGCAGGGAACGAGCAGTACGTC. It codes for CASSYRAGNEQYV.

The chain is built from TRBV18 and TRBJ1-3; 8 nucleotides align to TRBD1. The CDR3 is 16 amino acids. Germline CDR1 KGHSH, CDR2 LQKENI. V was clipped by 4 bases and J by 0 bases; unmatched bases: 5. The CDR3 loop reads CASSLEQGGSGNTIYF. CDR3 sequence (DNA): TGTGCCAGCTCACTCGAACAGGGGGGCTCTGGAAACACCATATATTTT. Based on the CDR3 plus reference TRBV18 and TRBJ1-3, the full variable domain is NAGVMQNPRHLVRRRGQEARLRCSPMKGHSHVYWYRQLPEEGLKFMVYLQKENIIDESGMPKERFSAEFPKEGPSILRIQQVVRGDSAAYFCASSLEQGGSGNTIYFGEGSWLTVV.

The chain has TRBV5-8 and TRBJ1-2; unclear D gene. Germline V lookup: CDR1 SGHTS, CDR2 YDEGEE. Trimming removed 1 base at V and 7 bases at J, with 17 bases between. The CDR3 extends over 15 amino acids. The CDR3 sequence: CASSLSLGALAGYTF. The CDR3 nucleotides are TGTGCCAGCAGCTTGTCTCTGGGAGCTTTGGCTGGCTACACCTTC. Drawing the rest from reference TRBV5-8 and TRBJ1-2, the complete variable domain is EAGVTQSPTHLIKTRGQQATLRCSPISGHTSVYWYQQALGLGLQFLLWYDEGEERNRGNFPPRFSGRQFPNYSSELNVNALELEDSALYLCASSLSLGALAGYTFGSGTRLTVV.

The rearrangement links TRBV11-3 to TRBJ2-1; D gene uncertain. Germline V lookup: CDR1 SGHNT, CDR2 YENEEA. V was trimmed by 1 base and J by 9 bases, leaving 10 bases between them. The CDR3 runs to 13 residues. CDR3 DNA sequence: TGTGCCAGCAGCTTAGTCTGGCGAGGTGAGCAGTTCTTC. Amino acid sequence: CASSLVWRGEQFF.

DNA for the CDR3: TGTGCCAGCATCAAAGGGCAGGGTCCGAACACTGAAGCTTTCTTT. Its translation: CASIKGQGPNTEAFF. The chain recombines TRBV27 with TRBJ1-1, with a possible D match to TRBD1 (5 bases). Trimming removed 7 bases at V and 1 base at J, with 16 bases between. This CDR3 is 15 amino acids long. From germline, CDR1 is MNHEY and CDR2 SMNVEV (reference sequence).

The rearrangement joins TRBV19 to TRBJ1-2; 8 bases agree with TRBD1. This CDR3 region has 14 residues. Trimming cost V 4 bases and J 4 bases; bases outside gene matches: 5. Germline V gene lookup returns CDR1 LNHDA and CDR2 SQIVND (reference sequence). The CDR3 region has the DNA TGTGCCAGTAGTAGCAGGGGGCCCCCCTATGGCTACACCTTC. Protein product: CASSSRGPPYGYTF.

This clone appeared a single time. The CDR3 loop reads CASSPRGGAATVGNTIYF. CDR3 coding DNA: TGTGCCAGCAGCCCTCGCGGGGGGGCTGCGACAGTGGGAAACACCATATATTTT. This rearrangement joins TRBV7-8 to TRBJ1-3, with D possibly matching TRBD1 (6 bases). V shed 5 bases and J shed 4 bases, with 24 bases lying between them. The length of the CDR3 is 18 residues. CDR1 is SGHVS, CDR2 FQNEAQ, per germline. Drawing the rest from reference TRBV7-8 and TRBJ1-3, the complete variable domain is GAGVSQSPRYKVAKRGQDVALRCDPISGHVSLFWYQQALGQGPEFLTYFQNEAQLDKSGLPSDRFFAERPEGSVSTLKIQRTQQEDSAVYLCASSPRGGAATVGNTIYFGEGSWLTVV.

J is TRBJ2-1 and V is TRBV9; possible D gene TRBD2, 6 bases. Germline V gives CDR1 SGDLS, CDR2 YYNGEE. V was pared by 3 bases and J by 6 bases, with 16 bases between. This CDR3 is 15 amino acids long. CDR3 in DNA: TGTGCCAGCAGCGCCCGCGGGGTCTCTGGCAATGAGCAGTTCTTC. Translated, it gives CASSARGVSGNEQFF.

The chain joins TRBV5-4 to TRBJ1-1; 9 nucleotides align to TRBD1. Trimming at V came to 4 bases and at J to 7 bases, leaving 8 bases not matched to a gene. Germline assignment: CDR1 SGHNT and CDR2 YYREEE (reference sequence). The CDR3 is 14 amino acids. The CDR3 DNA follows: TGTGCCAGCAGCCGAGGGACAGGGATTAGTGAAGCTTTCTTT. It encodes CASSRGTGISEAFF.